The TCR beta chain described here comes from a study of regulatory T cells in long-lasting Graves disease. Whole-study context: The criterion for persistent Graves' disease was over 5 years of antithyroid drugs with positive TSH receptor antibodies.

Time point noted: persistent/refractory GD, antithyroid drugs over 5 years with positive TRAb. Extracted PBMC RNA gave rise to the TCR library. Arm-PCR with iRepertoire HTBI primers amplified the CDR3 regions for these TCR beta libraries. Each CDR3 protein gets one entry after TCRdb re-called the multiplex PCR reads with MiXCR. The data contain fewer than 400,000 distinct CDR3 sequences, roughly a fifth of them singletons. V lost 5 bases and J lost 1, with 9 bases in between. The CDR3 contains 13 residues. CDR1 is MDHEN and CDR2 is SYDVKM in the germline V gene. This rearrangement joins TRBV28 to TRBJ2-7; D possibly corresponds to TRBD2 (5 bases). The sequence was obtained from a female donor with Graves disease. The sample was peripheral blood mononuclear cells (PBMCs), taken when the disease was refractory, from a patient treated with antithyroid drugs. The CDR3 DNA is TGTGCCAGCAGTACAGTAGCGTCCTACGAGCAGTACTTC. It translates to CASSTVASYEQYF.